Listed below are T cell receptor beta chains from one sample, sequenced in a study of somatic mutations in cytotoxic T cells in rheumatoid arthritis. The data were produced by immunoSEQ multiplex PCR, yet TCRdb's version contains in-frame clones alone and is incomplete. The sample has just over 30,000 clones, 82% seen once. Sequencing was done on a sample of CD8+ T cells sorted from blood. Receptor source: an adult with rheumatoid arthritis. CDR3s include the opening cysteine and the closing phenylalanine or tryptophan. A D gene is named only where the DNA matches it firmly. Expanded clones get a size class; other rows say once, few or many, or leave the size out.

size: -
D: TRBD2
length: 15
V: TRBV29-1
J: TRBJ2-1
DNA: TGCAGCGTTGAAACCACTAGCGGGGGGGTAATTGAGCAGTTCTTC
CDR3: CSVETTSGGVIEQFF

size: -
D: TRBD1
length: 17
V: TRBV9
J: TRBJ1-3
DNA: TGTGCCAGCAGCGTAGATGGGACAGGGGGCGCGGGAAACACCATATATTTT
CDR3: CASSVDGTGGAGNTIYF

size: -
D: -
length: 14
V: TRBV25-1
J: TRBJ2-7
DNA: TGTGCCAGCAGTGAAACCGTGGTGGCCTACGAGCAGTACTTC
CDR3: CASSETVVAYEQYF

size: -
D: TRBD1
length: 18
V: TRBV5-6
J: TRBJ2-1
DNA: TGTGCCAGCACCTTCGGAACAGGGGTGACCCTGAAGGCCAATGAGCAGTTCTTC
CDR3: CASTFGTGVTLKANEQFF

size: -
D: -
length: 13
V: TRBV6-1
J: TRBJ2-2
DNA: TGTGCCAGCAGTTGGACTGCGCTGGAGGAGCTGTTTTTT
CDR3: CASSWTALEELFF

size: -
D: -
length: 14
V: TRBV7-7
J: TRBJ2-2
DNA: TGTGCCAGCAGCCTAGATGGACAACCCGGGGAGCTGTTTTTT
CDR3: CASSLDGQPGELFF

size: -
D: TRBD1
length: 17
V: TRBV30
J: TRBJ2-2
DNA: TGTGCCTGGACCGGGACAGGGGGCGCGTTGAACACCGGGGAGCTGTTTTTT
CDR3: CAWTGTGGALNTGELFF

size: few
D: -
length: 16
V: TRBV7-9
J: TRBJ1-3
DNA: TGTGCCAGCAGCTTAGTCTCCAGGTTCTCTGGAAACACCATATATTTT
CDR3: CASSLVSRFSGNTIYF

size: -
D: -
length: 15
V: TRBV19
J: TRBJ1-3
DNA: TGTGCCAGTAGTTCGGGCGGTTTCTCTGGAAACACCATATATTTT
CDR3: CASSSGGFSGNTIYF

size: -
D: -
length: 15
V: TRBV18
J: TRBJ1-6
DNA: TGTGCCAGCTCACCACCAACAGGATCGAGTTCACCCCTCCACTTT
CDR3: CASSPPTGSSSPLHF

size: -
D: -
length: 18
V: TRBV7-8
J: TRBJ2-1
DNA: TGTGCCAGCAGCTTAGCAATCGGAAGAAGGGAGCTCTACAATGAGCAGTTCTTC
CDR3: CASSLAIGRRELYNEQFF

size: medium-sized
D: -
length: 14
V: TRBV6-4
J: TRBJ2-2
DNA: TGTGCCAGCAGTGACCGGGACAACACCGGGGAGCTGTTTTTT
CDR3: CASSDRDNTGELFF

size: few
D: TRBD2
length: 15
V: TRBV7-9
J: TRBJ2-7
DNA: TGTGCCAGCAGTACGGTGGGGGGGAAGGGCTACGAGCAGTACTTC
CDR3: CASSTVGGKGYEQYF

size: -
D: -
length: 15
V: TRBV6-6
J: TRBJ2-7
DNA: TGTGCCAGCAGTTACTCTAGGGGACCGTCCTACGAGCAGTACTTC
CDR3: CASSYSRGPSYEQYF

size: -
D: -
length: 15
V: TRBV7-9
J: TRBJ2-7
DNA: TGTGCCAGCAGCCCCCAACAGGGTTTGCATTACGAGCAGTACTTC
CDR3: CASSPQQGLHYEQYF

size: -
D: -
length: 15
V: TRBV15
J: TRBJ1-1
DNA: TGTGCCACCAGCGGTGATGCCAGGGGATCGGCGGAAGCTTTCTTT
CDR3: CATSGDARGSAEAFF

size: -
D: TRBD2
length: 17
V: TRBV7-8
J: TRBJ2-7
DNA: TGTGCCAGCAGCGACACTAGCGGGGGAGTTACGACCTACGAGCAGTACTTC
CDR3: CASSDTSGGVTTYEQYF

size: -
D: -
length: 13
V: TRBV28
J: TRBJ2-7
DNA: TGTGCCAGCAGGCTGACGGCAACCTACGAGCAGTACTTC
CDR3: CASRLTATYEQYF

size: few
D: TRBD1
length: 15
V: TRBV6-6
J: TRBJ1-2
DNA: TGTGCCAGCAGTGCCTCCCCGGACAGGCTGGGGGGCTACACCTTC
CDR3: CASSASPDRLGGYTF

size: -
D: -
length: 13
V: TRBV11-2
J: TRBJ1-1
DNA: TGTGCCAGCAGCTTGGGCAGGGTGGCTGAAGCTTTCTTT
CDR3: CASSLGRVAEAFF

size: -
D: TRBD2
length: 14
V: TRBV29-1
J: TRBJ2-1
DNA: TGCAGCGTTGAACCGCTAGCGGGACTCAATGAGCAGTTCTTC
CDR3: CSVEPLAGLNEQFF

size: -
D: TRBD2
length: 16
V: TRBV7-8
J: TRBJ2-1
DNA: TGTGCCAGCAGCTTAGCGTTTGGCGGGGGTAGCGATGAGCAGTTCTTC
CDR3: CASSLAFGGGSDEQFF

size: once
D: -
length: 13
V: TRBV13
J: TRBJ2-3
DNA: TGTGCCAGCAGCCCCCGGACTACAGATACGCAGTATTTT
CDR3: CASSPRTTDTQYF

size: -
D: -
length: 16
V: TRBV5-1
J: TRBJ2-1
DNA: TGCGCCAGCAGCTTGGTCTTTCTGGGGGTCGGCAATGAGCAGTTCTTC
CDR3: CASSLVFLGVGNEQFF

size: -
D: TRBD1
length: 16
V: TRBV5-6
J: TRBJ1-2
DNA: TGTGCCAGCAGCTGGGACAGGGGGCGGATAAGCTATGGCTACACCTTC
CDR3: CASSWDRGRISYGYTF

size: -
D: TRBD1
length: 16
V: TRBV2
J: TRBJ1-6
DNA: TGTGCCAGCAGCGATCCGGGACAGGGTGTGGATTCACCCCTCCACTTT
CDR3: CASSDPGQGVDSPLHF

size: -
D: -
length: 15
V: TRBV4-3
J: TRBJ2-3
DNA: TGCGCCAGCAGCCAAGACGCTAGCGACACAGATACGCAGTATTTT
CDR3: CASSQDASDTDTQYF

size: once
D: -
length: 14
V: TRBV18
J: TRBJ2-5
DNA: TGTGCCAGCTCACCACGCGGGACGCAAGAGACCCAGTACTTC
CDR3: CASSPRGTQETQYF

size: -
D: TRBD2
length: 13
V: TRBV7-9
J: TRBJ2-1
DNA: TGTGCCGCAGCAGCGGGAGCCTACAATGAGCAGTTCTTC
CDR3: CAAAAGAYNEQFF

size: -
D: -
length: 15
V: TRBV4-1
J: TRBJ1-2
DNA: TGCGCCAGCAGCCAGCCAGGGGCGCCTAACTATGGCTACACCTTC
CDR3: CASSQPGAPNYGYTF

size: once
D: -
length: 11
V: TRBV28
J: TRBJ1-2
DNA: TGTGCCAGCAGTTTAGGGATCGGCTACACCTTC
CDR3: CASSLGIGYTF

size: once
D: TRBD1
length: 14
V: TRBV30
J: TRBJ1-4
DNA: TGTGCCTGGAGGCGGACAGGGGGCTTTGAAAAACTGTTTTTT
CDR3: CAWRRTGGFEKLFF

size: -
D: -
length: 16
V: TRBV7-9
J: TRBJ2-5
DNA: TGTGCCAGCAGCTTAGTAGCCCGGGTTGGGGGAGAGACCCAGTACTTC
CDR3: CASSLVARVGGETQYF

size: -
D: TRBD2
length: 20
V: TRBV5-1
J: TRBJ2-1
DNA: TGCGCCAGCAGCTTGGCTCCTAGCGGGAGGAGGCTGAGCTCCTACAATGAGCAGTTCTTC
CDR3: CASSLAPSGRRLSSYNEQFF

size: -
D: -
length: 14
V: TRBV7-9
J: TRBJ1-5
DNA: TGTGCCAGCAGCCTCGGGGGGGGCAATCAGCCCCAGCATTTT
CDR3: CASSLGGGNQPQHF

size: -
D: -
length: 14
V: TRBV5-5
J: TRBJ1-1
DNA: TGTGCCAGCAGCGTGGGACCTATTGACACTGAAGCTTTCTTT
CDR3: CASSVGPIDTEAFF

size: -
D: -
length: 14
V: TRBV7-6
J: TRBJ2-5
DNA: TGTGCCAGCAGCTTAGAATGGTCGCAAGAGACCCAGTACTTC
CDR3: CASSLEWSQETQYF

size: -
D: -
length: 17
V: TRBV4-1
J: TRBJ1-1
DNA: TGCGCCAGCAGCCAAGATGGGGCAGGTTCCATGAACACTGAAGCTTTCTTT
CDR3: CASSQDGAGSMNTEAFF

size: -
D: TRBD2
length: 15
V: TRBV7-8
J: TRBJ2-7
DNA: TGTGCCAGCAGCTCGGGCGGCGGGGGTTTTTACGAGCAGTACTTC
CDR3: CASSSGGGGFYEQYF

size: few
D: TRBD1
length: 14
V: TRBV6-4
J: TRBJ1-2
DNA: TGTGCCAGCAGCCCCGGACAGGGGAGCTATGGCTACACCTTC
CDR3: CASSPGQGSYGYTF

size: few
D: -
length: 13
V: TRBV27
J: TRBJ2-7
DNA: TGTGCCAGCAGTTTGGGCAGGGACTACGAGCAGTACTTC
CDR3: CASSLGRDYEQYF

size: -
D: -
length: 16
V: TRBV4-1
J: TRBJ2-6
DNA: TGCGCCAGCAGCCAAGAAGGGAGCTCTGGGGCCAACGTCCTGACTTTC
CDR3: CASSQEGSSGANVLTF

size: -
D: -
length: 11
V: TRBV7-9
J: TRBJ1-1
DNA: TGTGCCAGCAGCCGAAGCACTGAAGCTTTCTTT
CDR3: CASSRSTEAFF

size: few
D: TRBD2
length: 14
V: TRBV6-6
J: TRBJ2-7
DNA: TGTGCCAGCGTCCCGGGACTAGCGCTCTCCGAGCAGTACTTC
CDR3: CASVPGLALSEQYF

size: -
D: -
length: 15
V: TRBV6-5
J: TRBJ1-4
DNA: TGTGCCAGCAGTTACTCGTGGACAACTAATGAAAAACTGTTTTTT
CDR3: CASSYSWTTNEKLFF

size: -
D: TRBD1
length: 17
V: TRBV5-4
J: TRBJ1-2
DNA: TGTGCCAGCAGCAGGAGGGGGGGAGGACAGGGTCCGTATGGCTACACCTTC
CDR3: CASSRRGGGQGPYGYTF

size: -
D: -
length: 13
V: TRBV6-5
J: TRBJ1-1
DNA: TGTGCCACTCACGAACTACAAAGGACTGAAGCTTTCTTT
CDR3: CATHELQRTEAFF

size: -
D: -
length: 11
V: TRBV29-1
J: TRBJ1-2
DNA: TGCAGCGTTGATCTCCCACCAGGCTACACCTTC
CDR3: CSVDLPPGYTF

size: -
D: -
length: 15
V: TRBV7-6
J: TRBJ2-7
DNA: TGTGCCAGCAGCATGGAGGGACGCCGCTCCTACGAGCAGTACTTC
CDR3: CASSMEGRRSYEQYF

size: -
D: TRBD1
length: 16
V: TRBV27
J: TRBJ1-2
DNA: TGTGCCAGCAGTTTATTGGACAGGGGGCTGGTGTATGGCTACACCTTC
CDR3: CASSLLDRGLVYGYTF